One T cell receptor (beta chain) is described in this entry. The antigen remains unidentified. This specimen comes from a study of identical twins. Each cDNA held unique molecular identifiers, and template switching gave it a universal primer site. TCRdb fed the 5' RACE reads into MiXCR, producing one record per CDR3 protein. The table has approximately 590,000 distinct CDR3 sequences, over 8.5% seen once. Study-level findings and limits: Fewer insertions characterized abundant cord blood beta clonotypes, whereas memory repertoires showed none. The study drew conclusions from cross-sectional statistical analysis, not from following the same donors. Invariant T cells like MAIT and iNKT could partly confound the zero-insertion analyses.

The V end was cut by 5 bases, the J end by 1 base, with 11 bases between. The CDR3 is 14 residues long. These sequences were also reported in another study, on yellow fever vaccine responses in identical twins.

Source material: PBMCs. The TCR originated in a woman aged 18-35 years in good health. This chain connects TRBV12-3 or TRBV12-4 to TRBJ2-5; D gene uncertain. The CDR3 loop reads CASSPSSSQETQYF. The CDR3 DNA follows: TGTGCCAGCAGTCCTTCCTCCTCCCAAGAGACCCAGTACTTC.